The present TCR beta chain was sequenced within a study of HIV-infected children after antiretroviral therapy interruption. J gave up 3 bases and V 5 bases, and 4 bases lay outside the gene matches. The germline gives CDR1 KGHSH, CDR2 LQKENI. The CDR3 is 14 residues long. This clonotype has more than one count but fewer than ten. The TCR library was built from RNA with a 3' RACE protocol and unique molecular identifiers. Via MiXCR, TCRdb re-called the 3' RACE reads, giving one row per CDR3 protein. Of over 35,000 distinct CDR3 sequences listed, around 7% were seen once; the top ten hold more than 0.85%. Documented treatment: PENTA 11 planned treatment interruption arm or continuous ART arm.

The receptor comes from a pool of human donors with HIV. V usage is TRBV18 and J usage is TRBJ2-7; 10 nucleotides line up with TRBD2. The sample in question was CD45RA+ CD4+ T cells from PBMCs, pooled from several time points, obtained from a donor given antiretroviral therapy, either interrupted or continuous. Indicated subset: naive CD4+ CD45RA+ CD45RO- T cells. The CDR3 here is CASSGGTSVYEQYF. The CDR3, as DNA: TGTGCCAGCTCAGGGGGGACTAGCGTCTACGAGCAGTACTTC.